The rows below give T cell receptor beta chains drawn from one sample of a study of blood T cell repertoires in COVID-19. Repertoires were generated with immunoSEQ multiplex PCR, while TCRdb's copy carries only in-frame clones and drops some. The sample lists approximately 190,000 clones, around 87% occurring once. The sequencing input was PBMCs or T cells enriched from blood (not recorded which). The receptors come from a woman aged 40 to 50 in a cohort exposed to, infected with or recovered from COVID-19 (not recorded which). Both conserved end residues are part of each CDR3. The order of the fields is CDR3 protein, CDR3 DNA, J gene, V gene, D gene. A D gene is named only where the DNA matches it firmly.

cdr3_aa: CASSAGQGTEAFF
cdr3_nt: TGCGCCAGCAGCGCGGGACAGGGAACTGAAGCTTTCTTT
j_call: TRBJ1-1
v_call: TRBV5-1
d_call: TRBD1

cdr3_aa: CASSFLVGGSYEQYF
cdr3_nt: TGTGCCAGCAGCTTTCTAGTCGGAGGCTCCTACGAGCAGTACTTC
j_call: TRBJ2-7
v_call: TRBV7-9
d_call: NA

cdr3_aa: CASSDSVSYEQYF
cdr3_nt: TGCGCCAGCAGTGATTCAGTCTCCTACGAGCAGTACTTC
j_call: TRBJ2-7
v_call: TRBV10-2
d_call: NA

cdr3_aa: CASRHGLAGSYEQYF
cdr3_nt: TGTGCCAGCAGACACGGACTAGCGGGCTCCTACGAGCAGTACTTC
j_call: TRBJ2-7
v_call: TRBV28
d_call: TRBD2

cdr3_aa: CASSVSGRVDTDTQYF
cdr3_nt: TGTGCCAGCAGCGTAAGCGGGAGGGTTGACACAGATACGCAGTATTTT
j_call: TRBJ2-3
v_call: TRBV7-2
d_call: TRBD2

cdr3_aa: CASSLFATGRDNEQFF
cdr3_nt: TGCGCCAGCAGCTTGTTTGCGACAGGGCGAGACAATGAGCAGTTCTTC
j_call: TRBJ2-1
v_call: TRBV5-1
d_call: TRBD1

cdr3_aa: CATSRDPVQGADTQYF
cdr3_nt: TGTGCCACCAGCAGAGATCCCGTACAGGGAGCAGATACGCAGTATTTT
j_call: TRBJ2-3
v_call: TRBV15
d_call: NA

cdr3_aa: CASSLRGGAENTEAFF
cdr3_nt: TGTGCCAGTAGTCTCCGGGGGGGGGCGGAGAACACTGAAGCTTTCTTT
j_call: TRBJ1-1
v_call: TRBV19
d_call: NA

cdr3_aa: CASSFRLAQETQYF
cdr3_nt: TGTGCCAGCAGCTTCCGACTAGCTCAAGAGACCCAGTACTTC
j_call: TRBJ2-5
v_call: TRBV14
d_call: TRBD2

cdr3_aa: CASSLVSASTDTQYF
cdr3_nt: TGTGCCAGCAGCTTGGTCAGCGCGAGCACAGATACGCAGTATTTT
j_call: TRBJ2-3
v_call: TRBV7-2
d_call: NA

cdr3_aa: CASSIRTSRKGNEQFF
cdr3_nt: TGCGCCAGCAGCATCCGGACTAGCAGGAAAGGCAATGAGCAGTTCTTC
j_call: TRBJ2-1
v_call: TRBV4-3
d_call: TRBD2

cdr3_aa: CAISDPDTANTIYF
cdr3_nt: TGTGCCATCAGTGATCCCGACACAGCAAACACCATATATTTT
j_call: TRBJ1-3
v_call: TRBV10-3
d_call: NA

cdr3_aa: CAISVGQGTGELFF
cdr3_nt: TGTGCCATCAGTGTAGGACAGGGAACCGGGGAGCTGTTTTTT
j_call: TRBJ2-2
v_call: TRBV10-3
d_call: TRBD1

cdr3_aa: CASSHRQGNYEQYF
cdr3_nt: TGTGCCAGCAGCCATCGACAGGGGAACTACGAGCAGTACTTC
j_call: TRBJ2-7
v_call: TRBV14
d_call: TRBD1

cdr3_aa: CASPNLNTIYF
cdr3_nt: TGTGCCAGCCCCAATCTAAACACCATATATTTT
j_call: TRBJ1-3
v_call: TRBV7-9
d_call: NA

cdr3_aa: CSVENQGKWTEAFF
cdr3_nt: TGCAGCGTTGAAAATCAGGGGAAGTGGACTGAAGCTTTCTTT
j_call: TRBJ1-1
v_call: TRBV29-1
d_call: NA

cdr3_aa: CGTSGGYNEQFF
cdr3_nt: TGTGGGACTAGCGGGGGCTACAATGAGCAGTTCTTC
j_call: TRBJ2-1
v_call: TRBV13
d_call: TRBD2

cdr3_aa: CASSAASFNEQFF
cdr3_nt: TGTGCCAGCAGCGCGGCCAGCTTTAATGAGCAGTTCTTC
j_call: TRBJ2-1
v_call: TRBV11-2
d_call: NA

cdr3_aa: CASSPDSLDTQYF
cdr3_nt: TGTGCCAGCAGTCCTGACAGCTTAGATACGCAGTATTTT
j_call: TRBJ2-3
v_call: TRBV6-1
d_call: NA

cdr3_aa: CASSLTGGGYGYTF
cdr3_nt: TGTGCCAGCAGCCTAACAGGGGGGGGCTATGGCTACACCTTC
j_call: TRBJ1-2
v_call: TRBV7-2
d_call: TRBD1

cdr3_aa: CASSLALRTHYGYTF
cdr3_nt: TGTGCCAGCAGCTTAGCGCTCCGGACACACTATGGCTACACCTTC
j_call: TRBJ1-2
v_call: TRBV7-8
d_call: NA

cdr3_aa: CASSAPTGAYEQYF
cdr3_nt: TGTGCCAGCAGCGCCCCTACCGGGGCCTACGAGCAGTACTTC
j_call: TRBJ2-7
v_call: TRBV13
d_call: NA

cdr3_aa: CASVAGYSYNSPLHF
cdr3_nt: TGTGCCAGTGTTGCGGGGTACTCCTATAATTCACCCCTCCACTTT
j_call: TRBJ1-6
v_call: TRBV6-5
d_call: NA

cdr3_aa: CATSSGIAPEQFF
cdr3_nt: TGTGCCACCAGCAGCGGTATAGCCCCGGAGCAGTTCTTC
j_call: TRBJ2-1
v_call: TRBV15
d_call: NA

cdr3_aa: CASVLSGGTEAFF
cdr3_nt: TGCGCCAGCGTCCTTTCAGGAGGCACTGAAGCTTTCTTT
j_call: TRBJ1-1
v_call: TRBV5-1
d_call: NA

cdr3_aa: CASSLAGTNYGYTF
cdr3_nt: TGCGCCAGCAGCTTGGCCGGGACTAACTATGGCTACACCTTC
j_call: TRBJ1-2
v_call: TRBV5-1
d_call: NA

cdr3_aa: CSVVTGRNTEAFF
cdr3_nt: TGCAGCGTCGTGACAGGGAGGAACACTGAAGCTTTCTTT
j_call: TRBJ1-1
v_call: TRBV29-1
d_call: TRBD1

cdr3_aa: CASSLGQGNHEQYF
cdr3_nt: TGTGCCAGCAGCTTAGGGCAGGGGAACCACGAGCAGTACTTC
j_call: TRBJ2-7
v_call: TRBV7-9
d_call: NA

cdr3_aa: CASSSQIRQYF
cdr3_nt: TGTGCCAGCAGTTCTCAGATTCGGCAGTATTTT
j_call: TRBJ2-3
v_call: TRBV11-3
d_call: NA

cdr3_aa: CASSQEEREGSSYTF
cdr3_nt: TGCGCCAGCAGCCAAGAGGAAAGGGAGGGTAGTAGCTACACCTTC
j_call: TRBJ1-2
v_call: TRBV4-1
d_call: NA

cdr3_aa: CASSLGASAEAFF
cdr3_nt: TGTGCCAGCAGTTTGGGGGCCTCCGCTGAAGCTTTCTTT
j_call: TRBJ1-1
v_call: TRBV12-3/TRBV12-4
d_call: NA

cdr3_aa: CASSFGTGGADGYTF
cdr3_nt: TGCGCCAGCAGCTTCGGGACAGGGGGCGCAGATGGCTACACCTTC
j_call: TRBJ1-2
v_call: TRBV5-1
d_call: TRBD1

cdr3_aa: CASSDPGTGKVNEAFF
cdr3_nt: TGCGCCAGCAGCGATCCCGGGACAGGGAAAGTGAATGAAGCTTTCTTT
j_call: TRBJ1-1
v_call: TRBV4-1
d_call: TRBD1

cdr3_aa: CASSLAVFYEQYF
cdr3_nt: TGTGCCAGCAGCTTGGCAGTCTTCTACGAGCAGTACTTC
j_call: TRBJ2-7
v_call: TRBV11-2
d_call: NA

cdr3_aa: CAWTWGVNGYTF
cdr3_nt: TGTGCCTGGACCTGGGGGGTAAATGGCTACACCTTC
j_call: TRBJ1-2
v_call: TRBV30
d_call: NA

cdr3_aa: CASRQGISNQPQHF
cdr3_nt: TGCGCCAGCCGCCAGGGGATTAGCAATCAGCCCCAGCATTTT
j_call: TRBJ1-5
v_call: TRBV10-2
d_call: NA

cdr3_aa: CAVQPGQGVPYEQYF
cdr3_nt: TGTGCCGTTCAACCGGGACAGGGGGTCCCCTACGAGCAGTACTTC
j_call: TRBJ2-7
v_call: TRBV10-3
d_call: TRBD1

cdr3_aa: CASSQEGTPYNEQFF
cdr3_nt: TGCGCCAGCAGCCAAGAAGGGACTCCCTACAATGAGCAGTTCTTC
j_call: TRBJ2-1
v_call: TRBV4-3
d_call: NA

cdr3_aa: CASSIAFGAGANNSPLHF
cdr3_nt: TGTGCCAGTAGTATCGCTTTTGGGGCAGGGGCGAATAATTCACCCCTCCACTTT
j_call: TRBJ1-6
v_call: TRBV19
d_call: NA

cdr3_aa: CASSLGQGTSGNTIYF
cdr3_nt: TGCGCCAGCAGCTTGGGACAGGGGACGTCTGGAAACACCATATATTTT
j_call: TRBJ1-3
v_call: TRBV5-1
d_call: TRBD1

cdr3_aa: CASSLGTAPLGTNEKLFF
cdr3_nt: TGTGCCAGCAGCCTCGGGACAGCTCCACTAGGGACTAATGAAAAACTGTTTTTT
j_call: TRBJ1-4
v_call: TRBV7-9
d_call: TRBD1

cdr3_aa: CASSNRRVTDTQYF
cdr3_nt: TGTGCCAGCAGTAATCGGCGGGTCACAGATACGCAGTATTTT
j_call: TRBJ2-3
v_call: TRBV6-5
d_call: NA

cdr3_aa: CASKTTGRNTEAFF
cdr3_nt: TGTGCCAGCAAAACAACCGGGAGGAACACTGAAGCTTTCTTT
j_call: TRBJ1-1
v_call: TRBV9
d_call: NA